The entry below describes one T cell receptor beta chain. Its matching antigen is unknown. The data derive from a study of T cell responses to AZD1222 COVID-19 vaccine. The CDR3 length is 13 residues. The V end lost 4 bases, the J end lost 7 bases, and 14 bases lay between the germline ends. Per germline, CDR1 SGHDT and CDR2 YYEEEE. Study outcomes and limitations: Donors were largely white British and mainly female; clonal diversity was possibly underestimated.

Measured with immunoSEQ multiplex PCR; TCRdb has only the in-frame clones, and not every one. The sample consists of roughly 160,000 clones, roughly 90% of them appearing once. The starting material was peripheral blood, obtained on day 0 of AZD1222 vaccination. J is TRBJ1-1 and V is TRBV5-6; TRBD1 is a possible D gene (5 bases). The receptor comes from an adult in good health. This CDR3 reads CASSRLGGIEAFF. CDR3 bases: TGTGCCAGCAGCCGGCTTGGGGGGATTGAAGCTTTCTTT.